This TCR beta chain was recorded in a study of CD8+ T cells in alopecia areata. In the study overall: Twice daily, treated patients received 5 to 10 mg of oral tofacitinib.

The CDR3 is 13 residues long. V shed 1 base and J 10 bases; nucleotides not matched to a gene: 2. Germline CDR1 is LGHNA and CDR2 is YSLEER. Sequencing templates came from extracted RNA that was reverse transcribed into cDNA. TCRdb's table, derived via immunoSEQ multiplex PCR, lists solely in-frame clones and lacks some. Of 140,000 to 150,000 clones in the sample, roughly 50% were seen once. The study, taken as a whole, reports: Possibly because of HLA-related factors, TCR sharing was less clear across patients than in mice.

A word on this clone: No antigen is known for it.

It was from alopecia areata patients that lesional scalp punch biopsies and peripheral blood were collected. This chain links TRBV4-3 with TRBJ2-1; 9 bases map to TRBD2. The material was CD4+ T cells sorted from blood, obtained at week 0. The clonotype originates from a human donor with alopecia areata. This CDR3 is CASSQGRGGEQFF. CDR3 coding DNA: TGCGCCAGCAGCCAAGGGCGGGGGGGCGAGCAGTTCTTC.